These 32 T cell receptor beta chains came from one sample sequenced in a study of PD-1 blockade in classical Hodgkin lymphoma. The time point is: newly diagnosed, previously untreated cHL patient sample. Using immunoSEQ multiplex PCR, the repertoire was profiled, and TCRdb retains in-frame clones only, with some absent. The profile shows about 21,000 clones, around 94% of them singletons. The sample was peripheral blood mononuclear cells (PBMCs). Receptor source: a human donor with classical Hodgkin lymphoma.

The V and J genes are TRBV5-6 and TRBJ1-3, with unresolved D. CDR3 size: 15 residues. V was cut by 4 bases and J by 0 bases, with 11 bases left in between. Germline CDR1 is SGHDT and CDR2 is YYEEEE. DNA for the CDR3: TGTGCCAGCAGCCCCGACATCAACTCTGGAAACACCATATATTTT. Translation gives CASSPDINSGNTIYF.

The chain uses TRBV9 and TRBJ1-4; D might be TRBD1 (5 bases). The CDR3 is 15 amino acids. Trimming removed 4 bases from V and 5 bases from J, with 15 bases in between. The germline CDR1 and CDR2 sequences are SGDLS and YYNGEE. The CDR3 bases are TGTGCCAGCAGCTCCAAGGGGAGGGCGAATGAAAAACTGTTTTTT. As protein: CASSSKGRANEKLFF.

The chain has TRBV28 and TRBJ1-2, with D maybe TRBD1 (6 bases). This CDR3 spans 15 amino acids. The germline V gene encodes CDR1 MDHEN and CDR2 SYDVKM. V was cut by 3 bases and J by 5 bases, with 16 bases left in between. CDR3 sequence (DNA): TGTGCCAGCAGTTTCCCCCCAGGGGAGGGGTATGGCTACACCTTC. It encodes CASSFPPGEGYGYTF.

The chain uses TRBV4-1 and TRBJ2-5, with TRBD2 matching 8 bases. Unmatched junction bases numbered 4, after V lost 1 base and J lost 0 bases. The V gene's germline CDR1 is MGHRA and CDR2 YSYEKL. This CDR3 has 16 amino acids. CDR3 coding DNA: TGCGCCAGCAGCCAAGTAACGGGGGGGAACCAAGAGACCCAGTACTTC. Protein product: CASSQVTGGNQETQYF.

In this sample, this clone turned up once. CDR3 sequence reads: CASSSSRDFNTGELFF. The DNA for the CDR3 is TGTGCCAGCAGCTCATCCCGGGACTTTAACACCGGGGAGCTGTTTTTT. The chain recombines TRBV7-6 with TRBJ2-2; a weak D match, TRBD2 (6 bases). Germline-derived CDR1 and CDR2 are SGHVS and FNYEAQ. With 4 bases removed from V and 2 bases from J, the gap between germline ends came to 14 bases. The CDR3 is 16 amino acids.

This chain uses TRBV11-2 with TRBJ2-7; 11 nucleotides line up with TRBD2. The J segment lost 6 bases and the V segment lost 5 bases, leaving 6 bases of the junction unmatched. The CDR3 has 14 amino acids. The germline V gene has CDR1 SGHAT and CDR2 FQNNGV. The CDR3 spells CASSPSSGGFEQYF. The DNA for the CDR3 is TGTGCCAGCAGCCCATCTAGCGGGGGGTTCGAGCAGTACTTC.

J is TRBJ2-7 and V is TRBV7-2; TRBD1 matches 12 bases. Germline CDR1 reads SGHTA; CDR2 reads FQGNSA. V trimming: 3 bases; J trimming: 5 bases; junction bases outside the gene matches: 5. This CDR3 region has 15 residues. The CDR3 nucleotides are TGTGCCAGCAGCTTGGGACAGGGGGCATTCGACGAGCAGTACTTC. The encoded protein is CASSLGQGAFDEQYF. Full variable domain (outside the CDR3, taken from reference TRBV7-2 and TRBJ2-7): GAGVSQSPSNKVTEKGKDVELRCDPISGHTALYWYRQSLGQGLEFLIYFQGNSAPDKSGLPSDRFSAERTGGSVSTLTIQRTQQEDSAVYLCASSLGQGAFDEQYFGPGTRLTVT.

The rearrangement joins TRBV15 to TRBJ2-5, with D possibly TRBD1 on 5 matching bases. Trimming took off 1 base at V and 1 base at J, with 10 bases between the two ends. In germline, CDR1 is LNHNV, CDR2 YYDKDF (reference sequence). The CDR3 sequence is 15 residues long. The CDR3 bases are TGTGCCACCAGCAGAGTAGCAGGGTTCCAAGAGACCCAGTACTTC. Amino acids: CATSRVAGFQETQYF.

The CDR3 region is CASSFPAGLIDTQYF. In DNA form, the CDR3 reads TGTGCCAGCAGCTTCCCAGCGGGGCTAATAGATACGCAGTATTTT. J is TRBJ2-3 and V is TRBV5-6; 7 bases match TRBD2. Per the germline V gene, CDR1 is SGHDT and CDR2 is YYEEEE. This CDR3 has 15 amino acids. The V gene end was trimmed by 2 bases and the J gene end by 5 bases; junction bases not matched to a gene: 8.

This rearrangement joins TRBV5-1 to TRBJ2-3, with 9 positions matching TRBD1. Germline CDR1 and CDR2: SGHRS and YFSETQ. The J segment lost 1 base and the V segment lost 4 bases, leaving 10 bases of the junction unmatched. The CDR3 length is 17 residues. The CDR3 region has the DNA TGCGCCAGCAGCCCGCGCCCCCGACAGGGGGGCACAGATACGCAGTATTTT. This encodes CASSPRPRQGGTDTQYF.

The CDR3 sequence is CASSESSGGGLNEKLFF. CDR3 bases: TGCGCCAGCAGTGAGTCGAGTGGCGGGGGACTTAATGAAAAACTGTTTTTT. The chain couples TRBV10-1 to TRBJ1-4; the D gene is possibly TRBD1 (5 bases). V lost 0 bases, J lost 4 bases, and 15 bases lay in between. This CDR3 comprises 17 residues. Germline V gene lookup returns CDR1 WNHNN and CDR2 SYGVQD (reference sequence).

As DNA, the CDR3 is TGTGCCAGCAGCTTAGGGCCTAGCGGACAAGAGACCCAGTACTTC. Its translation: CASSLGPSGQETQYF. The chain combines TRBV5-4 with TRBJ2-5; TRBD2 matches at 7 bases. The germline gives CDR1 SGHNT, CDR2 YYREEE (reference sequence). There are 15 residues in the CDR3. J was trimmed by 2 bases and V by 2 bases; bases with no gene match: 6.

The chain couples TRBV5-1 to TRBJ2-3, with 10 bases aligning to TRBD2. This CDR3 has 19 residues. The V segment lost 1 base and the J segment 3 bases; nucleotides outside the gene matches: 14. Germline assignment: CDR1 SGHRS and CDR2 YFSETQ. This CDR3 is CASSLRSSDLAGGTDTQYF. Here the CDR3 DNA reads TGCGCCAGCAGCTTGCGCTCGTCCGACTTAGCGGGGGGTACAGATACGCAGTATTTT.

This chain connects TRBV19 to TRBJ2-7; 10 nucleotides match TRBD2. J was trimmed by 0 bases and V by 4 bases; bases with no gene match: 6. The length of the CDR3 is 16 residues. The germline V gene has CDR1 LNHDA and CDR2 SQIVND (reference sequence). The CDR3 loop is CASSRTSGGSSYEQYF. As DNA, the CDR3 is TGTGCCAGTAGTAGGACTAGCGGTGGGAGCTCCTACGAGCAGTACTTC. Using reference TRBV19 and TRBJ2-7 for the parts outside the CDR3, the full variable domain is DGGITQSPKYLFRKEGQNVTLSCEQNLNHDAMYWYRQDPGQGLRLIYYSQIVNDFQKGDIAEGYSVSREKKESFPLTVTSAQKNPTAFYLCASSRTSGGSSYEQYFGPGTRLTVT.

Here the CDR3 DNA reads TGTGCCAGCAGCGCCCCTAGCGGTTCCTACAATGAGCAGTTCTTC. It specifies CASSAPSGSYNEQFF. The V call is TRBV9, the J call TRBJ2-1; 7 positions match TRBD2. The V gene's germline CDR1 is SGDLS and CDR2 YYNGEE. The CDR3 consists of 15 residues. V lost 3 bases to trimming and J lost 1 base; unmatched junction nucleotides: 4.

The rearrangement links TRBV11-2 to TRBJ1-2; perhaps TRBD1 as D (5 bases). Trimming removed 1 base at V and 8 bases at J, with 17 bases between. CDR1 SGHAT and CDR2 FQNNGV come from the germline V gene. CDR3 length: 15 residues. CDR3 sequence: CASSLGIDRPRGYTF. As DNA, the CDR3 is TGTGCCAGCAGCTTAGGTATTGACAGACCAAGAGGCTACACCTTC. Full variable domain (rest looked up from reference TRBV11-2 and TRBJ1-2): EAGVAQSPRYKIIEKRQSVAFWCNPISGHATLYWYQQILGQGPKLLIQFQNNGVVDDSQLPKDRFSAERLKGVDSTLKIQPAKLEDSAVYLCASSLGIDRPRGYTFGSGTRLTVV.

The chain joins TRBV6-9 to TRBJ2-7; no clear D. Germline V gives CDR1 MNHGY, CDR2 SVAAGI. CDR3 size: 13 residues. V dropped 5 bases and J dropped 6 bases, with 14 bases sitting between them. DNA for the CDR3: TGTGCCAGCAGTATTGGACCGTGGGGCGAGCAGTACTTC. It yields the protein CASSIGPWGEQYF.

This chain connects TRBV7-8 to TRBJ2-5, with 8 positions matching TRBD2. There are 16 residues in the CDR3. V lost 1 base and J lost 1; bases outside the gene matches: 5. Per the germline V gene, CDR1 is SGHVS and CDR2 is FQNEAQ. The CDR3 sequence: CASSLVVAGIQETQYF. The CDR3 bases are TGTGCCAGCAGCTTAGTTGTAGCGGGGATCCAAGAGACCCAGTACTTC.

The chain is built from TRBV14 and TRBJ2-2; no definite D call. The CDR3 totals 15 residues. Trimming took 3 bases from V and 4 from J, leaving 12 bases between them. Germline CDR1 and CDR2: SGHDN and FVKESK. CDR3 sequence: CASSQFRLGTGELFF. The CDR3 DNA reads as TGTGCCAGCAGCCAGTTCCGTTTAGGCACCGGGGAGCTGTTTTTT.

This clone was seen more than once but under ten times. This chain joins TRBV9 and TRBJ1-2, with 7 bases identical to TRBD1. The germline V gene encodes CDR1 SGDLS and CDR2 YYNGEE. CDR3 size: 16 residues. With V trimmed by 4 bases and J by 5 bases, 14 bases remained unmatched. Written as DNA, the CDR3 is TGTGCCAGCAGCCTGACGTTACGGGACAGCCCGTATGGCTACACCTTC. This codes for CASSLTLRDSPYGYTF.

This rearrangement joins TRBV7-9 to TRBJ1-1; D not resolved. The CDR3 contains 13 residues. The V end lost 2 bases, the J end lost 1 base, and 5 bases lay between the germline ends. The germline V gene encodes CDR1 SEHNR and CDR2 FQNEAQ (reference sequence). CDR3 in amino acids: CASSLSGNTEAFF. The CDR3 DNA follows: TGTGCCAGCAGCTTATCCGGGAACACTGAAGCTTTCTTT.

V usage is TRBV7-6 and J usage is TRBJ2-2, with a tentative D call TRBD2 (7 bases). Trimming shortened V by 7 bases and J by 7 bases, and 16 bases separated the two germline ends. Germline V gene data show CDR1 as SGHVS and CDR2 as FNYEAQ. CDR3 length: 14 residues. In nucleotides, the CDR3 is TGTGCCAGCATCCCCGAGGGAGGGGGCGGGGAGCTGTTTTTT. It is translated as CASIPEGGGGELFF.

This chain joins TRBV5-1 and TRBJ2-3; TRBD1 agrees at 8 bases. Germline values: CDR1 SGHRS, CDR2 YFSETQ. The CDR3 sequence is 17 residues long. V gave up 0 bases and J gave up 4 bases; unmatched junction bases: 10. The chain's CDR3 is CASSLEAVRGRADTQYF. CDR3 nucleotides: TGCGCCAGCAGCTTGGAGGCCGTCAGGGGGCGAGCAGATACGCAGTATTTT.

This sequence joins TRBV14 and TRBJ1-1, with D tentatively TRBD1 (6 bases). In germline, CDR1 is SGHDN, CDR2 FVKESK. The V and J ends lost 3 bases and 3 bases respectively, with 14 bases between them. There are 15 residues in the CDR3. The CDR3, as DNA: TGTGCCAGCAGCCACCGCACAGGGATCTACACTGAAGCTTTCTTT. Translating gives CASSHRTGIYTEAFF.

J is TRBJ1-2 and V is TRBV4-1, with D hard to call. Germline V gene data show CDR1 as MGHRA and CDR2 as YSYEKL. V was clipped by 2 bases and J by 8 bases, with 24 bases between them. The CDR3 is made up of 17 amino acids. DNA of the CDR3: TGCGCCAGCAGCCAATACCCCCGAGGAGGGATCTCTTTCGGCTACACCTTC. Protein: CASSQYPRGGISFGYTF.

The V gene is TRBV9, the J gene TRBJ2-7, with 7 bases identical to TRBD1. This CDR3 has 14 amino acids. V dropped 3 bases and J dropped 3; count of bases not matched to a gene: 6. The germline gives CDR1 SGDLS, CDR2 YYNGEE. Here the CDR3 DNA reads TGTGCCAGCAGCGCGCTAGGGACAGACTACGAGCAGTACTTC. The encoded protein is CASSALGTDYEQYF.

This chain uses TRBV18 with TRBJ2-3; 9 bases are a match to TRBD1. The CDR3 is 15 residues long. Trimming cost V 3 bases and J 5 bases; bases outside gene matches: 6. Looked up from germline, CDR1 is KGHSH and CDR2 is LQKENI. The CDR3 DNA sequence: TGTGCCAGCTCACCCGGAACAGGGGGCAGAGATACGCAGTATTTT. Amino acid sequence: CASSPGTGGRDTQYF.

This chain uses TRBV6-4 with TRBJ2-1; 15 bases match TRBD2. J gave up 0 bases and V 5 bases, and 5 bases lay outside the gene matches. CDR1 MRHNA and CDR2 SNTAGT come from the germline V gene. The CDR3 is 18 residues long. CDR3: CASSRTSGGDSSYNEQFF. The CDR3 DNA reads TGTGCCAGCAGTAGGACTAGCGGGGGGGATAGCTCCTACAATGAGCAGTTCTTC.

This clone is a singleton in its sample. The DNA for the CDR3 is TGTGCCTGGAGTGTTGGCTGGCAGCAGGTTAATTCACCCCTCCACTTT. It is translated as CAWSVGWQQVNSPLHF. The gene calls are TRBV30 and TRBJ1-6, with no clear D. The length of the CDR3 is 16 residues. With 0 bases removed from V and 6 bases from J, the gap between germline ends came to 15 bases. In germline, CDR1 is GTSNPN, CDR2 SVGIG (reference sequence).

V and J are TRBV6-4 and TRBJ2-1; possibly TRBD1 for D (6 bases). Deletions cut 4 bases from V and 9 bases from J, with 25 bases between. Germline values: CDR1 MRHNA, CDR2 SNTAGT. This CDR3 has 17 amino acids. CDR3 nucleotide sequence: TGTGCCAGCAGTGGTGAGGGGGACGGCACCCCAATTGGTGAGCAGTTCTTC. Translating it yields CASSGEGDGTPIGEQFF.

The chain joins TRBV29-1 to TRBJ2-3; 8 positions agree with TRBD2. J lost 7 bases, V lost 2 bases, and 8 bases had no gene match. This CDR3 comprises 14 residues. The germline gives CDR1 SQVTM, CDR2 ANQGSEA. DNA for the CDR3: TGCAGCGTTGAATCAGCGGGGGCCCTCCATACGCAGTATTTT. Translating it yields CSVESAGALHTQYF.

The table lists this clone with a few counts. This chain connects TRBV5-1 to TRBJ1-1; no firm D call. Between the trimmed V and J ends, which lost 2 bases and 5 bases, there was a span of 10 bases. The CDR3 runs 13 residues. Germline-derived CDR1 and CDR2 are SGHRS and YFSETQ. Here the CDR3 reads CASSLRVGTEAFF. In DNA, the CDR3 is TGCGCCAGCAGCTTAAGGGTGGGGACTGAAGCTTTCTTT.